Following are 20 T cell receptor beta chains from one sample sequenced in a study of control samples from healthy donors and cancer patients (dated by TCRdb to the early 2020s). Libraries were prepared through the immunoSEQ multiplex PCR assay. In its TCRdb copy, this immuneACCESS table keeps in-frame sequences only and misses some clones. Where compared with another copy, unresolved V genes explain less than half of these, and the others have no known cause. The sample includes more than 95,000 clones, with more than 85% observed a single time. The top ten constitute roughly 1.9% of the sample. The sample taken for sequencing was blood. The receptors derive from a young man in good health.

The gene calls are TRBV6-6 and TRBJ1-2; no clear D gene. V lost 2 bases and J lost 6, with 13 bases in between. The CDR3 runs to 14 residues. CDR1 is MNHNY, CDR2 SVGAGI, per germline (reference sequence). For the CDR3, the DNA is TGTGCCAGCAGTTACAGGAGGGATGGGGATGGCTACACCTTC. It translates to CASSYRRDGDGYTF.

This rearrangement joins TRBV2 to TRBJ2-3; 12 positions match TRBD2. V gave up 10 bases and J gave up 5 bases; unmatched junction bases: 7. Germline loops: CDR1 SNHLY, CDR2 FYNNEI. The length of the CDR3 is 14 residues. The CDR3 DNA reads TGTGCCACCCGGACTAGCGGGAAGGGAGATACGCAGTATTTT. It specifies CATRTSGKGDTQYF.

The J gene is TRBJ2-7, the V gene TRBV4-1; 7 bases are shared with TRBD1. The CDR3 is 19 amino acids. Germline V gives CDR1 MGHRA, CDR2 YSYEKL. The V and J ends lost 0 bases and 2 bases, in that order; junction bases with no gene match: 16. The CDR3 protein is CASSQDFWGQPLLTYEQYF. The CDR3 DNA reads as TGCGCCAGCAGCCAAGATTTCTGGGGACAGCCTTTATTGACCTACGAGCAGTACTTC.

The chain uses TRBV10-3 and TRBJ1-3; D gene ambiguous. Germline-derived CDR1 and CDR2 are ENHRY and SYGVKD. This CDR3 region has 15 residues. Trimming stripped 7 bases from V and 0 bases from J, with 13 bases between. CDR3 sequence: CAINDFFTSGNTIYF. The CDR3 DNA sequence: TGTGCCATCAACGACTTCTTCACCTCTGGAAACACCATATATTTT.

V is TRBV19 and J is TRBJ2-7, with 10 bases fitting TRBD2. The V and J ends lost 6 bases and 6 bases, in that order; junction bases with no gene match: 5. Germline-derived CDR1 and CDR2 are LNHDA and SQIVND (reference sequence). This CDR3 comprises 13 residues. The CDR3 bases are TGTGCCAGTAGACTAGCGGGATATCGCGAGCAGTACTTC. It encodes CASRLAGYREQYF.

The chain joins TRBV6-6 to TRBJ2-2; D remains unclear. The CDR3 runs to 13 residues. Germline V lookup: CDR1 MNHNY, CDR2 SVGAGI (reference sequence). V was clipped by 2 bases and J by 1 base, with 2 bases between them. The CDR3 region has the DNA TGTGCCAGCAGTTACCTGAACACCGGGGAGCTGTTTTTT. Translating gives CASSYLNTGELFF.

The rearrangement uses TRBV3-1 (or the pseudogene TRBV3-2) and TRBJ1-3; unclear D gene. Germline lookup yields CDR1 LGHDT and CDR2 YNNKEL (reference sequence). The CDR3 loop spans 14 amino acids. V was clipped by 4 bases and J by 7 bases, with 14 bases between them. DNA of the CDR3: TGTGCCAGCAGCCTCACTGACACGGTCAACACCATATATTTT. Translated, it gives CASSLTDTVNTIYF.

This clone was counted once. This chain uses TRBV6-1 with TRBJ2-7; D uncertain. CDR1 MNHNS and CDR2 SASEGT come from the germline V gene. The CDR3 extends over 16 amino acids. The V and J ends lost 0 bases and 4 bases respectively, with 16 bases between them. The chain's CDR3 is CASSEADVGGVYEQYF. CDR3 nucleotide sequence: TGTGCCAGCAGTGAAGCGGATGTGGGCGGAGTATACGAGCAGTACTTC.

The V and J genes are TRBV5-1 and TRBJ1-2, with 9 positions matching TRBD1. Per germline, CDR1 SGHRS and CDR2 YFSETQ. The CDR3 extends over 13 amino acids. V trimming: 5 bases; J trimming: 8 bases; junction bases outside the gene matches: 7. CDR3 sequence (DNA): TGCGCCAGCAGGTTAACAGGGGGCCGCGGCTACACCTTC. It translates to CASRLTGGRGYTF.

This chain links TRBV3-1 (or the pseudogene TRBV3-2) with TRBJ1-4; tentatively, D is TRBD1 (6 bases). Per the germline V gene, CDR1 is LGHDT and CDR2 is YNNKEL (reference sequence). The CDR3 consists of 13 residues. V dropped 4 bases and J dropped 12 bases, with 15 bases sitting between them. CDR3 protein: CASSLFGTSELFF. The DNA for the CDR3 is TGTGCCAGCAGCCTTTTCGGGACAAGTGAACTGTTTTTT.

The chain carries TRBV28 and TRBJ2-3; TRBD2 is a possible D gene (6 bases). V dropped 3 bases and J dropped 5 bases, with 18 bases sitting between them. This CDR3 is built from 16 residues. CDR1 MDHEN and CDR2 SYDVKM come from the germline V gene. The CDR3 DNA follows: TGTGCCAGCAGTTTTCGCGGGACCTATGGGGGAGATACGCAGTATTTT. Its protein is CASSFRGTYGGDTQYF.

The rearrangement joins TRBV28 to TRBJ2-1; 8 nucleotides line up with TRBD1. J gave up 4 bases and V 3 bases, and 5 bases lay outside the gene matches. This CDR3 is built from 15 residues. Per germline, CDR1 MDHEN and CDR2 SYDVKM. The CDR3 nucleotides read TGTGCCAGCAGTTTTCGAGGACAGGGATACAATGAGCAGTTCTTC. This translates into CASSFRGQGYNEQFF.

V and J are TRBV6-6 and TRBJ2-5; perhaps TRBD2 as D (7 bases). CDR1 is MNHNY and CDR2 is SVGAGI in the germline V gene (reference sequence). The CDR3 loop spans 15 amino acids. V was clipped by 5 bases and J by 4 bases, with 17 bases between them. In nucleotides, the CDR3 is TGTGCCAGCAGTAGATTATTGAGGGGGGGAGAGACCCAGTACTTC. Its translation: CASSRLLRGGETQYF.

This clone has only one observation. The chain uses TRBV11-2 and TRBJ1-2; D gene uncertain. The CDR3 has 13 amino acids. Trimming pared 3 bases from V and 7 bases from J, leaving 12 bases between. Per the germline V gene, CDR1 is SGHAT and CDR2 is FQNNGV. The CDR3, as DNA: TGTGCCAGCAGCTTGAGCGGGGTCGGTGGCTACACCTTC. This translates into CASSLSGVGGYTF. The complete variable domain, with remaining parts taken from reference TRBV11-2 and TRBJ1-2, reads EAGVAQSPRYKIIEKRQSVAFWCNPISGHATLYWYQQILGQGPKLLIQFQNNGVVDDSQLPKDRFSAERLKGVDSTLKIQPAKLEDSAVYLCASSLSGVGGYTFGSGTRLTVV.

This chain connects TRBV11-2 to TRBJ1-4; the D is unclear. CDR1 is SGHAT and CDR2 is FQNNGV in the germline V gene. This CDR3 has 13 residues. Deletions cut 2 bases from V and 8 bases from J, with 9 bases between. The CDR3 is CASSLKGVEKLFF. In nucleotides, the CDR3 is TGTGCCAGCAGCTTAAAGGGTGTAGAAAAACTGTTTTTT.

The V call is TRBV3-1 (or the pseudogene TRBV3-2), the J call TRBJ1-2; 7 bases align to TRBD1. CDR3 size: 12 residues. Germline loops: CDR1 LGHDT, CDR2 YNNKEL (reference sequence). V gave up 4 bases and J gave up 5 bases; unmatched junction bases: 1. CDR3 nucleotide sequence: TGTGCCAGCAGCCGACAGGGTTATGGCTACACCTTC. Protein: CASSRQGYGYTF.

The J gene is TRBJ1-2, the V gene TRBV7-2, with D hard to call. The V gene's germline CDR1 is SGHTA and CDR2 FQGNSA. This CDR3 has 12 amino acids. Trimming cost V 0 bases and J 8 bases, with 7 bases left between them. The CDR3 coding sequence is TGTGCCAGCAGCTTAGCGGAATTCGGCTACACCTTC. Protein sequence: CASSLAEFGYTF.

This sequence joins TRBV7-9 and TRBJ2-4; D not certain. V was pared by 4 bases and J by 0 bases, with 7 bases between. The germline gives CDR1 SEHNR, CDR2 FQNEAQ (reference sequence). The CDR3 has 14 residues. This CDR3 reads CASSSEIAKNIQYF. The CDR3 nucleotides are TGTGCCAGCAGCTCAGAGATAGCCAAAAACATTCAGTACTTC.

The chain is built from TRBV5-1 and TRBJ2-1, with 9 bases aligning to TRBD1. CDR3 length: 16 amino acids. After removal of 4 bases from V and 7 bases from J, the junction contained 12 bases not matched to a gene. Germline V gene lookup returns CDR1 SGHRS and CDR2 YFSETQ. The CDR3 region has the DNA TGCGCCAGCAGCCCGGGGGACGGACAGGGGTCGAATGAGCAGTTCTTC. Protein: CASSPGDGQGSNEQFF.

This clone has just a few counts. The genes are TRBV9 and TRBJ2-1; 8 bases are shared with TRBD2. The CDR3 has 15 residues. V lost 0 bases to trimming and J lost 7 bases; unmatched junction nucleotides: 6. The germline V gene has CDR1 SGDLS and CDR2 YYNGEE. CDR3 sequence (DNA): TGTGCCAGCAGCGTAGCGGGAGGGCCGAGAAATGAGCAGTTCTTC. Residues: CASSVAGGPRNEQFF.